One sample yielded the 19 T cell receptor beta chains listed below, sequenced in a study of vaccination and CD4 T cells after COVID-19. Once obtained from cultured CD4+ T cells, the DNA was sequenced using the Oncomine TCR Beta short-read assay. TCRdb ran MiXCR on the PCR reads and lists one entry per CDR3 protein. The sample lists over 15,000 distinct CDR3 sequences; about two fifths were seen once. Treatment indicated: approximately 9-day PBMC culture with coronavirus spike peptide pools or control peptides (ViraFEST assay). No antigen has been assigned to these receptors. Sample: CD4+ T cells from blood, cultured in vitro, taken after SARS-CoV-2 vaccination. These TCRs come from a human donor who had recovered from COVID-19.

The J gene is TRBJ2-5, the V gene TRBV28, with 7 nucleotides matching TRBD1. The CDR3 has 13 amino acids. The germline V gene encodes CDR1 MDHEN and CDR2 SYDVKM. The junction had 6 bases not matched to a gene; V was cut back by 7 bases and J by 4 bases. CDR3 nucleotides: TGTGCCAGCATCCTCCGGGACAGAGAGACCCAGTACTTC. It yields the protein CASILRDRETQYF.

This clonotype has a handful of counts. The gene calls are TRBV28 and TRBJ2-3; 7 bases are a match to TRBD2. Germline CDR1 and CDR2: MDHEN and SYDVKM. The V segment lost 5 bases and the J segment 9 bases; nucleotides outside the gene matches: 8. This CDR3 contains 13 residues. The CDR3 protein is CASSPTGGNTQYF. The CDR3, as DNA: TGTGCCAGCAGTCCAACCGGGGGGAACACGCAGTATTTT.

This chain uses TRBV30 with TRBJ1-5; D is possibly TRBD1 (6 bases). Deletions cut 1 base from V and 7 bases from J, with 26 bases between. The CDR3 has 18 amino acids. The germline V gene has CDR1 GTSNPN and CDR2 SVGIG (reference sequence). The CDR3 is CAWSGGSTGAGEGQPQHF. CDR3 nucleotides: TGTGCCTGGAGTGGTGGGTCTACCGGGGCAGGGGAAGGACAGCCCCAGCATTTT.

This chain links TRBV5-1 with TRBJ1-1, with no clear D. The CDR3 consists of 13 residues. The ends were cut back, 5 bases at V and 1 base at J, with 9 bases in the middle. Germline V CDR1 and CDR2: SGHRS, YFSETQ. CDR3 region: CASRYTENTEAFF. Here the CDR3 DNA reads TGCGCCAGCAGATATACAGAGAACACTGAAGCTTTCTTT.

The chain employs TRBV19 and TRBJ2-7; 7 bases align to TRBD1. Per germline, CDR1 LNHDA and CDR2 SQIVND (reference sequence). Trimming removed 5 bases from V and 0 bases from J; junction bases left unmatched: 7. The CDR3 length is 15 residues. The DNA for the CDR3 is TGTGCCAGTAGTCACAGCAGGGGGTACTCCTACGAGCAGTACTTC. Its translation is CASSHSRGYSYEQYF.

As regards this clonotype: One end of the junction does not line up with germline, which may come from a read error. CDR3 sequence: CSATRRTGPFLF. The CDR3 DNA reads as TGCAGTGCTACCCGAAGGACAGGGCCTTTCCTGTTC. The chain links TRBV20-1 to TRBJ2-7, with 8 bases aligning to TRBD1. There are 12 residues in the CDR3. Germline V CDR1 and CDR2: DFQATT, SNEGSKA (reference sequence).

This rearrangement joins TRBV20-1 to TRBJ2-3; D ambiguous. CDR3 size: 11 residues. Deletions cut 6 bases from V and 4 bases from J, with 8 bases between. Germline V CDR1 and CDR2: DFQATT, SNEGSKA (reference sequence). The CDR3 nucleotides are TGCAGTGCGGAAACATCAGATACGCAGTATTTT. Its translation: CSAETSDTQYF.

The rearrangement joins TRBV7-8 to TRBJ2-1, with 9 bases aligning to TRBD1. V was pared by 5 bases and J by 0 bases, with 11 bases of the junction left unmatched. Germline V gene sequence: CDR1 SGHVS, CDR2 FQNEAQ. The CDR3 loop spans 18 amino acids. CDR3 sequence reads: CASSPRATGGNSYNEQFF. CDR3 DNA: TGTGCCAGCAGCCCAAGGGCGACAGGGGGAAACTCCTACAATGAGCAGTTCTTC.

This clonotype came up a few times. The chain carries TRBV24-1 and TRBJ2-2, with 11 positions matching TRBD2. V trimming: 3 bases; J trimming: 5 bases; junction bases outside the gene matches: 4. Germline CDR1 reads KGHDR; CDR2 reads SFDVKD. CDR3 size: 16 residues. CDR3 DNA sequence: TGTGCCACCAGTGATCTAGCGGGAGGTGAGACCGGGGAGCTGTTTTTT. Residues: CATSDLAGGETGELFF.

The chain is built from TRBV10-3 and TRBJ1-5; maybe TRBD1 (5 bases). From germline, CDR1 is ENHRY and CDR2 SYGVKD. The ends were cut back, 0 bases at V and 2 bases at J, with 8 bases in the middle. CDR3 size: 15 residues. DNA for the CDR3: TGTGCCATCAGTGAGTCCCGGGACGGCAATCAGCCCCAGCATTTT. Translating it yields CAISESRDGNQPQHF.

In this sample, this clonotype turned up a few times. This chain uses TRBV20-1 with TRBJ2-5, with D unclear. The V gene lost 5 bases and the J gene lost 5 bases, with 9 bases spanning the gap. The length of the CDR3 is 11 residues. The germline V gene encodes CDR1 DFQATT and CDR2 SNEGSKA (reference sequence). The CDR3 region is CSAFSSETQYF. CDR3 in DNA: TGCAGTGCTTTTTCGTCGGAGACCCAGTACTTC.

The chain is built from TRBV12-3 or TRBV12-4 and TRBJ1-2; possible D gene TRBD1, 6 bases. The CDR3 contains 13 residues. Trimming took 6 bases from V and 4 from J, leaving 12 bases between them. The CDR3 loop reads CASRKQGPYGYTF. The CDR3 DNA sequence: TGTGCCAGCAGGAAACAGGGCCCCTATGGCTACACCTTC.

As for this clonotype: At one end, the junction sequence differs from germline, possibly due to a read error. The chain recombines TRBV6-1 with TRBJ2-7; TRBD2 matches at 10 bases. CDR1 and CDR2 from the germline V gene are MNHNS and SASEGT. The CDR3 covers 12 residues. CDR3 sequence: CASRSGRTRIHF. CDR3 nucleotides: TGTGCCAGCCGTAGCGGGAGGACCAGGATTCACTTC.

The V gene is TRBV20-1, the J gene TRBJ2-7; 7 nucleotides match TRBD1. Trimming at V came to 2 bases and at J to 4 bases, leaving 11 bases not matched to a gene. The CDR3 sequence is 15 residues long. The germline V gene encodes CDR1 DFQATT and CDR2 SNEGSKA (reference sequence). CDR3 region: CSARIPGRGSYEQYF. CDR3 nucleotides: TGCAGTGCTAGAATCCCCGGCAGGGGGTCTTACGAGCAGTACTTC.

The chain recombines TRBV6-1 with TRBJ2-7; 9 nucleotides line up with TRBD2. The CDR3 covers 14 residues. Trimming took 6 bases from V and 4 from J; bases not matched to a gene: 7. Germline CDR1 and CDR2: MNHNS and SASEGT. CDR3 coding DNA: TGTGCCAGCAGCCGAGCGGGAGGAGGGTACGAGCAGTACTTC. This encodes CASSRAGGGYEQYF.

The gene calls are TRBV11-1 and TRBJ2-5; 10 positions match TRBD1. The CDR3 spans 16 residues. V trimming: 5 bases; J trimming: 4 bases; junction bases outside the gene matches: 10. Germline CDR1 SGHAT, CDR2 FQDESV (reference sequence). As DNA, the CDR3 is TGTGCCAGCAGCCGCCGGACAGGGGGTGGTCGAGAGACCCAGTACTTC. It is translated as CASSRRTGGGRETQYF.

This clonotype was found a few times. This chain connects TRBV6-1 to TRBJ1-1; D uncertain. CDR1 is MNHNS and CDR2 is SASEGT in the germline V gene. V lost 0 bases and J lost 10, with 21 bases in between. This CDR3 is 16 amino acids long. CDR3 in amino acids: CASSEAPGRPASRAFF. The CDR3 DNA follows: TGTGCCAGCAGTGAAGCCCCGGGCAGGCCAGCGTCTCGAGCTTTCTTT.

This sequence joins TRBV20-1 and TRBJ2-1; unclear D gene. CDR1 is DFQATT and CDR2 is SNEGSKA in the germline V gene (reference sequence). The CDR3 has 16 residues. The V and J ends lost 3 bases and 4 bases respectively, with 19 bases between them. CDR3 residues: CSASIGKPLRYNEQFF. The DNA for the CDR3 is TGCAGTGCTAGTATAGGGAAACCCCTTCGGTACAATGAGCAGTTCTTC.

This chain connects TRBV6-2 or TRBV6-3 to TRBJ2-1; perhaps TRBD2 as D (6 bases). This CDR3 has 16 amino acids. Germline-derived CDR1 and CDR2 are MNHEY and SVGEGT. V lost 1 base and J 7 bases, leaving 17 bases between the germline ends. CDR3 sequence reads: CASSYFFAGLANEQFF. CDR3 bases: TGTGCCAGCAGTTACTTTTTCGCGGGGTTGGCAAATGAGCAGTTCTTC.